This T cell receptor (beta chain) was sequenced in a study of blood T cell repertoires in COVID-19. TCRdb's copy holds only in-frame clones and misses some; the assay was immunoSEQ multiplex PCR. Of some 210,000 clones in the sample, around four fifths were seen once. The CDR3 runs to 14 residues. The trim removed 7 bases at V and 9 bases at J, leaving 12 bases unmatched. CDR1 and CDR2 (germline): SEHNR, FQNEAQ (reference sequence). The V gene is TRBV7-9, the J gene TRBJ2-1, with TRBD1 identical over 7 bases. The sample consisted of peripheral blood. This TCR came from a woman between 65 and 79 years old with active or convalescent COVID-19. DNA of the CDR3: TGTGCCAGCACTTTTTATAGGGGGCCATCTGAGCAGTTCTTC. Translation: CASTFYRGPSEQFF.